This T cell receptor beta chain was sequenced during a study of shared clonotypes between healthy human individuals. Findings and caveats of the study: The donor pool, a small one, limited the genetic and exposure-history diversity represented.

Source study methods: Quality scores were absent from the junction-only immunoSEQ sequences, so filtering differed. Using immunoSEQ multiplex PCR, the repertoire was profiled, and TCRdb retains in-frame clones only, with some absent. For V, J and clone size, that table is used; D and trimming come from the DNA. Here the sample spans roughly 1 million clones, 65% to 80% being singletons. In this sample, this clone turned up once. Its antigen is currently unknown. This CDR3 is 17 amino acids long. Trimming left V 5 bases short and J 14 bases short, with 28 bases between. Germline V CDR1 and CDR2: LNHNV, YYDKDF (reference sequence).

The sequenced sample consisted of memory CD4+ T cells sorted from blood. Subset given: CD45RA-negative fraction. The chain employs TRBV15 and TRBJ1-6; possible D gene TRBD1, 5 bases. This clonotype was sampled from a man between 18 and 35 years old in good health. In DNA form, the CDR3 reads TGTGCCACCAGCCCCTCAAGGGGACGGCCCGAATTTGGGACCCTCCACTTT. The encoded protein is CATSPSRGRPEFGTLHF.